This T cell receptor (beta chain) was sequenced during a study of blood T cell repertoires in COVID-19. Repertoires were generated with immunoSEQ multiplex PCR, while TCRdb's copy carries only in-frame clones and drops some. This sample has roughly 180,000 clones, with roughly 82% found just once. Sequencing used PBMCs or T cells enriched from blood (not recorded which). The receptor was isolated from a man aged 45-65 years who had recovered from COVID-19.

CDR3 nucleotides: TGCGCCAGCAGCCCGGACAGTTGGTCCTACGAGCAGTACTTC. Translation gives CASSPDSWSYEQYF. The rearrangement uses TRBV5-1 and TRBJ2-7; weak D call: TRBD1 (6 bases). V lost 4 bases, J lost 1 base, and 12 bases lay in between. The CDR3 consists of 14 residues. Germline CDR1 SGHRS, CDR2 YFSETQ.